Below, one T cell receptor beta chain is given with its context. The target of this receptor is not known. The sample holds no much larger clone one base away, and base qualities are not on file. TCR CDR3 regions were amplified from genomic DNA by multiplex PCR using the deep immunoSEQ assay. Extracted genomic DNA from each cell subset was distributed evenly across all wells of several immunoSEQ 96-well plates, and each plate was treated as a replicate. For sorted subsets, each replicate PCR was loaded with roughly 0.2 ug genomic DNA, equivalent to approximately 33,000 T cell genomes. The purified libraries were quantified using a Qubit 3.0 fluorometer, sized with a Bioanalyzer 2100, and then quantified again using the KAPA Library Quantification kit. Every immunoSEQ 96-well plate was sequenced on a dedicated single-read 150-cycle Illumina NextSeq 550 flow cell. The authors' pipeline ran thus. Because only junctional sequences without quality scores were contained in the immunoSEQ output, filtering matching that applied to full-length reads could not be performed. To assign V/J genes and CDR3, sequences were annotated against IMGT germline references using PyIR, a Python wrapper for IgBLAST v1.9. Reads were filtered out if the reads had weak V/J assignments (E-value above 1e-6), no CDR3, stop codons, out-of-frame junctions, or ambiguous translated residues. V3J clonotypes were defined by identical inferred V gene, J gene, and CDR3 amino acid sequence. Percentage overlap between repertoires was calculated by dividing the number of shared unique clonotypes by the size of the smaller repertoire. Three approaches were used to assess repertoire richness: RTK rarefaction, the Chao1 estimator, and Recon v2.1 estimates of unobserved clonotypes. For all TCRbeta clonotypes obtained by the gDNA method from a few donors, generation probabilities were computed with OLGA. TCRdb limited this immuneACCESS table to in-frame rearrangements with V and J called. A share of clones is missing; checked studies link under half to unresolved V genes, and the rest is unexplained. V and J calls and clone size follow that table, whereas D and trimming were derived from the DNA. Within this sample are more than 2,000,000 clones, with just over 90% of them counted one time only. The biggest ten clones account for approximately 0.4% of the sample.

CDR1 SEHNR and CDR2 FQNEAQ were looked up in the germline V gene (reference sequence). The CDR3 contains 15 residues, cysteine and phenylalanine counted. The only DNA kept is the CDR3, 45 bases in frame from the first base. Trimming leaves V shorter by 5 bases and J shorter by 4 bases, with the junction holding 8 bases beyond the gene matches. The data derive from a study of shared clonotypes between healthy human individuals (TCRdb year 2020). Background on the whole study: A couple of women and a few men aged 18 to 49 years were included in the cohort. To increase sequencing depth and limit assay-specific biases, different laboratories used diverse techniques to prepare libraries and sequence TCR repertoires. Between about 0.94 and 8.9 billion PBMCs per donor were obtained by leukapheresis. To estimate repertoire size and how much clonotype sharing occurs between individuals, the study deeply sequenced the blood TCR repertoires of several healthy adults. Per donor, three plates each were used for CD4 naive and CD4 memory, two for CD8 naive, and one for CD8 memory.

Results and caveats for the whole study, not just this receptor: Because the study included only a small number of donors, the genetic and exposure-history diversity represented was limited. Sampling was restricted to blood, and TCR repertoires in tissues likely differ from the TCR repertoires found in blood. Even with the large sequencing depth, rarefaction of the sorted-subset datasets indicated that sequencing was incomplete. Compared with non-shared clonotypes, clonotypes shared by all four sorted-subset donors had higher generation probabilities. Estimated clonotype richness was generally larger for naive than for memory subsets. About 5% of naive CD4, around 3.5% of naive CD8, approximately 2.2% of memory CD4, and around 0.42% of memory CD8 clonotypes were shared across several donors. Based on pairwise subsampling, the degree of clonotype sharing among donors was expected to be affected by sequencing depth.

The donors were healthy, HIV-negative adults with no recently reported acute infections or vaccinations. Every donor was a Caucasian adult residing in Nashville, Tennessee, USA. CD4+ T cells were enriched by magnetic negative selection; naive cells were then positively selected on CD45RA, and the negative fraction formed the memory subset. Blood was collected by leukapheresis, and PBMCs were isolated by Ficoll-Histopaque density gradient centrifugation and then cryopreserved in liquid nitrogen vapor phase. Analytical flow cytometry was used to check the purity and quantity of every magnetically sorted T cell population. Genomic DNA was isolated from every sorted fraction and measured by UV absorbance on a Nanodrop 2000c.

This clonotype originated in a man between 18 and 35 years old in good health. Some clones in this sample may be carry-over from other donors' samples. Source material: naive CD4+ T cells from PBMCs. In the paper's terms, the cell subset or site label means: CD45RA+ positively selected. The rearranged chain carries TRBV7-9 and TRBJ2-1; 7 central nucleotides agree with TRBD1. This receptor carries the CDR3 CASSPTRDSYNEQFF. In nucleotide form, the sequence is TGTGCCAGCAGCCCCACCCGGGACAGTTACAATGAGCAGTTCTTC.